What follows is one TCR beta chain and its context. The antigen is not known. Per germline, CDR1 GTSNPN and CDR2 SVGIG (reference sequence). The germline V and J ends were trimmed by 5 bases and 4 bases, with 13 bases remaining between them. The CDR3 has 13 amino acids. The sample is drawn from a study of cytomegalovirus exposure and HLA in healthy donors. General study findings and limits: Within the approximately 110 validation repertoires, first-cohort TCR clusters tended to co-occur, according to a later analysis.

TCRdb's copy holds only in-frame clones and misses some; the assay was immunoSEQ multiplex PCR. Here the sample spans 65,000 to 80,000 clones, 94% being singletons. The chain links TRBV30 to TRBJ2-3; perhaps TRBD2 as D (5 bases). Sequenced sample: PBMCs. The sequence derives from a woman between 18 and 30 years old in good health and CMV-seropositive. This CDR3 reads CAWGGAVADTQYF. DNA of the CDR3: TGTGCCTGGGGAGGAGCGGTAGCAGATACGCAGTATTTT.